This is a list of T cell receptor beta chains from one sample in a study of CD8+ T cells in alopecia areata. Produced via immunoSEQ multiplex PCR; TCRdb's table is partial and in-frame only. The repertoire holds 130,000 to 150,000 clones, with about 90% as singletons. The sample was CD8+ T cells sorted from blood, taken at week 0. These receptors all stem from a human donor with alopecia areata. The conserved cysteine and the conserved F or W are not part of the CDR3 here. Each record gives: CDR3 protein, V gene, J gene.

CDR3: ASSLAGDGKTYGYT
V: TRBV7-8
J: TRBJ1-2

CDR3: SASSGFNEQY
V: TRBV29-1
J: TRBJ2-7

CDR3: ASDSVTGRL
V: TRBV6-1
J: TRBJ2-3

CDR3: SVEDRARDSYEQY
V: TRBV29-1
J: TRBJ2-7

CDR3: ASSTRPATNEKLF
V: TRBV27
J: TRBJ1-4

CDR3: ASSGEGQGRFEQY
V: TRBV7-9
J: TRBJ2-7

CDR3: ASSQETSGAYEQY
V: TRBV4-1
J: TRBJ2-7

CDR3: ASSLAGQAQSITDTQY
V: TRBV7-9
J: TRBJ2-3

CDR3: ASSSSGTGDTEAF
V: TRBV5-5
J: TRBJ1-1

CDR3: ASSEKVKVGEEQY
V: TRBV6-1
J: TRBJ2-7

CDR3: ASSYADSSNEQF
V: TRBV6-5
J: TRBJ2-1

CDR3: ASSIATGAYEQY
V: TRBV19
J: TRBJ2-7